Reported below is one TCR beta chain. Cohorts were based on clinical histories the participants reported. These data come from a study of blood T cell repertoires in COVID-19. Per the authors' pipeline: Using reference gene primer amplification, nucleated cell counts were estimated. The data were produced by immunoSEQ multiplex PCR, yet TCRdb's version contains in-frame clones alone and is incomplete. Clone size and the V and J calls come from that table; the DNA yielded D and trimming. The sample yields around 240,000 clones, 86% seen once. The V end was cut by 3 bases, the J end by 3 bases, with 6 bases between. Germline V gene data show CDR1 as ENHRY and CDR2 as SYGVKD. CDR3 size: 12 residues.

The clonotype originates from a woman aged 50 to 60 who had recovered from COVID-19. The V and J genes are TRBV10-3 and TRBJ2-7, with D possibly TRBD2 on 5 matching bases. The specimen sequenced was PBMCs or T cells enriched from blood (not recorded which). Written as DNA, the CDR3 is TGTGCCATCAGTGATGGAGGCTACGAGCAGTACTTC. It codes for CAISDGGYEQYF.